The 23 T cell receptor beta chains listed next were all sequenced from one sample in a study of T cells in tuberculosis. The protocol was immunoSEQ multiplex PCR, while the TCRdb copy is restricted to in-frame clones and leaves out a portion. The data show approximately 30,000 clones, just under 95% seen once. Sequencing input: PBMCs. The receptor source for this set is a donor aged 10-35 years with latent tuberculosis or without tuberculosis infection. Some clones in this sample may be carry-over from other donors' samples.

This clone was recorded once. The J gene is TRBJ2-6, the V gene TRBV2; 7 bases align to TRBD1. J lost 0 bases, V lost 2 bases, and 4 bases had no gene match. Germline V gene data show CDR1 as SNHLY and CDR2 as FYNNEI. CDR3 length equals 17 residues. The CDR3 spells CASSEPGQHSGANVLTF. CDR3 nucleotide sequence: TGTGCCAGCAGTGAACCGGGACAGCACTCTGGGGCCAACGTCCTGACTTTC. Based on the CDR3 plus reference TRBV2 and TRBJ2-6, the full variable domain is EPEVTQTPSHQVTQMGQEVILRCVPISNHLYFYWYRQILGQKVEFLVSFYNNEISEKSEIFDDQFSVERPDGSNFTLKIRSTKLEDSAMYFCASSEPGQHSGANVLTFGAGSRLTVL.

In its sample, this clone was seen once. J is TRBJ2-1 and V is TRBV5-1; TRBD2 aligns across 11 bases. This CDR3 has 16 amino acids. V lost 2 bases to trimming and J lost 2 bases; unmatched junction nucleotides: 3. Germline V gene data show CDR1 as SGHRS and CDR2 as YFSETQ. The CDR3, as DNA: TGCGCCAGCAGCTTCGTGACTAGCGGGGCCTACAATGAGCAGTTCTTC. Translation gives CASSFVTSGAYNEQFF.

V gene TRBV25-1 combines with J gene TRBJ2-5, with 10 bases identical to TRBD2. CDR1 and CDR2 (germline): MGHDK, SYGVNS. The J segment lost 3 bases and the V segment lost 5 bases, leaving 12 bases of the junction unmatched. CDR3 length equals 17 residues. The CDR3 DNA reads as TGTGCCAGCAGTAGCCAGCGGGAGGGCTGGTTTGAAGAGACCCAGTACTTC. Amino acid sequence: CASSSQREGWFEETQYF.

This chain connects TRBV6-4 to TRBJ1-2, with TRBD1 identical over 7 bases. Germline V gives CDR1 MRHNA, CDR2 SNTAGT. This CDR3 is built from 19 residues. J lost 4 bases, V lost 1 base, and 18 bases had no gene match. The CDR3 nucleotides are TGTGCCAGCAGTGACTTGATCTGGGACAGACTTGGCGGGGTCTATGGCTACACCTTC. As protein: CASSDLIWDRLGGVYGYTF.

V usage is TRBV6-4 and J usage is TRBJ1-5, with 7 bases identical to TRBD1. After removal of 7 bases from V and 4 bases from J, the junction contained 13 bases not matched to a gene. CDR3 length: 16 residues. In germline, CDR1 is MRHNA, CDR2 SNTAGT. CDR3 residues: CASMRANRGENQPQHF. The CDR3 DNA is TGTGCCAGCATGAGAGCTAACAGGGGCGAGAATCAGCCCCAGCATTTT.

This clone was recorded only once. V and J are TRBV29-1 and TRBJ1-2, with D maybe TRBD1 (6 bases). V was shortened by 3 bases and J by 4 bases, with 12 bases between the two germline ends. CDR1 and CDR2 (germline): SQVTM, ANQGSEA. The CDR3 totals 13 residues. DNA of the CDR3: TGCAGCGTTGACGGGGGGCCCCCCTATGGCTACACCTTC. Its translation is CSVDGGPPYGYTF. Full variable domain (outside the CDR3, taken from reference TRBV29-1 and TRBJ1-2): SAVISQKPSRDICQRGTSLTIQCQVDSQVTMMFWYRQQPGQSLTLIATANQGSEATYESGFVIDKFPISRPNLTFSTLTVSNMSPEDSSIYLCSVDGGPPYGYTFGSGTRLTVV.

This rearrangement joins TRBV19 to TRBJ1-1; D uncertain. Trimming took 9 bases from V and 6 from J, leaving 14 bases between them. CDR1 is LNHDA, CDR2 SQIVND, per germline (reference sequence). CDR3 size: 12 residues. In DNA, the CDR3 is TGTGCCAGCCAAGCCTTTGCCGCTGAAGCTTTCTTT. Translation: CASQAFAAEAFF.

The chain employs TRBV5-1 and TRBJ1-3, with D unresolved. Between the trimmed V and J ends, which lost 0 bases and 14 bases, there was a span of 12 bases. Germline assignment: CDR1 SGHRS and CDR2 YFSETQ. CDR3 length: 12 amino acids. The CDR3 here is CASSLGSQALYF. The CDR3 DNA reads TGCGCCAGCAGCTTGGGCTCGCAGGCCCTATATTTT.

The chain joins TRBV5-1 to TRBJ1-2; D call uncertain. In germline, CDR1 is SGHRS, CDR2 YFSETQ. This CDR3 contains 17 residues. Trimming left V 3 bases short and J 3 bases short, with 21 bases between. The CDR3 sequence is CASSSQGGRWPDYGYTF. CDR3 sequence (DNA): TGCGCCAGCAGCTCCCAAGGAGGGAGGTGGCCTGACTATGGCTACACCTTC.

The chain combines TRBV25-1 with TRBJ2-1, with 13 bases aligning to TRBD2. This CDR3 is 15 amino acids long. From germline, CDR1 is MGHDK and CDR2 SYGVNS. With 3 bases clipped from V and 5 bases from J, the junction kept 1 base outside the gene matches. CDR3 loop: CASSEGTSGDNEQFF. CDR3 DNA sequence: TGTGCCAGCAGTGAGGGGACTAGCGGGGACAATGAGCAGTTCTTC.

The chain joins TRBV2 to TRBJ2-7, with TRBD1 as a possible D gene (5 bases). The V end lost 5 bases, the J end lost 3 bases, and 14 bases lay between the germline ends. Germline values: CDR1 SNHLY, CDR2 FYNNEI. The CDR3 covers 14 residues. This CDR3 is CASSRAGLIYEQYF. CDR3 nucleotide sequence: TGTGCCAGCAGTAGAGCAGGGCTTATCTACGAGCAGTACTTC.

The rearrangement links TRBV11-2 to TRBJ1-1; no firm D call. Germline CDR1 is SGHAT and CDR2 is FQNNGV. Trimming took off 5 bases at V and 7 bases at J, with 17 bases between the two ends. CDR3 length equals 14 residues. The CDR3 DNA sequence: TGTGCCAGCAGCCCAGACGCGAACACTAATGAAGCTTTCTTT. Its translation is CASSPDANTNEAFF.

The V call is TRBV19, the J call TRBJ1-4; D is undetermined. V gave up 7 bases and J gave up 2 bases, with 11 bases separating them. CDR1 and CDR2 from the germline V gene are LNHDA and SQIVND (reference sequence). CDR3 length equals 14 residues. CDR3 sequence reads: CASTGRSTNEKLFF. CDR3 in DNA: TGTGCCAGTACCGGCAGGTCGACTAATGAAAAACTGTTTTTT.

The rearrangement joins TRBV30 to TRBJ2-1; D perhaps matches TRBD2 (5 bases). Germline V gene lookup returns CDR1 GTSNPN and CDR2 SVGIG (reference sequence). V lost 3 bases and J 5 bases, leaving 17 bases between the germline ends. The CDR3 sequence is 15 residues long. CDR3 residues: CAWSLLYGEHNEQFF. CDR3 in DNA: TGTGCCTGGAGCCTCCTGTATGGGGAGCACAATGAGCAGTTCTTC.

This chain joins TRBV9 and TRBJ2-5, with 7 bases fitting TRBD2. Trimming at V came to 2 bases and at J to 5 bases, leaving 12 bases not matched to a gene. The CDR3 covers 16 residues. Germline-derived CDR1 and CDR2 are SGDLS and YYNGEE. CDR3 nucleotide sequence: TGTGCCAGCAGCGTTAAAGCGGGGATGATCTTGGAGACCCAGTACTTC. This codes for CASSVKAGMILETQYF. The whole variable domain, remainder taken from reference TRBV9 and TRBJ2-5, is DSGVTQTPKHLITATGQRVTLRCSPRSGDLSVYWYQQSLDQGLQFLIQYYNGEERAKGNILERFSAQQFPDLHSELNLSSLELGDSALYFCASSVKAGMILETQYFGPGTRLLVL.

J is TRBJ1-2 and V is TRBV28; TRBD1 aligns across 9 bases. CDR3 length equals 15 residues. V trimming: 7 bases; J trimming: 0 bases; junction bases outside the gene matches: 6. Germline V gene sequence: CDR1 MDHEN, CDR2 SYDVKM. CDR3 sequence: CASKTDRGANYGYTF. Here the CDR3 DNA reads TGTGCCAGCAAAACGGACAGGGGAGCTAACTATGGCTACACCTTC.

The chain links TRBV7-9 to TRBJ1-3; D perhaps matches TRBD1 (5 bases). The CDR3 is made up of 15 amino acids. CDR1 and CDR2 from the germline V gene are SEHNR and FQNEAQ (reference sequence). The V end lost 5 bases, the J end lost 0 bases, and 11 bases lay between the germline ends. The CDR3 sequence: CASSLTGGSGNTIYF. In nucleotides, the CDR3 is TGTGCCAGCAGCCTGACGGGGGGCTCTGGAAACACCATATATTTT. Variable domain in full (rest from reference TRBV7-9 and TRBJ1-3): DTGVSQNPRHKITKRGQNVTFRCDPISEHNRLYWYRQTLGQGPEFLTYFQNEAQLEKSRLLSDRFSAERPKGSFSTLEIQRTEQGDSAMYLCASSLTGGSGNTIYFGEGSWLTVV.

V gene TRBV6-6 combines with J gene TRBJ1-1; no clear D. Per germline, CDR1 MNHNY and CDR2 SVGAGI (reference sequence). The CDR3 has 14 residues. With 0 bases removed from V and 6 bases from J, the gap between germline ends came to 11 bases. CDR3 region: CASSYSDGRAEAFF. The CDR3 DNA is TGTGCCAGCAGTTACTCGGATGGCCGGGCTGAAGCTTTCTTT.

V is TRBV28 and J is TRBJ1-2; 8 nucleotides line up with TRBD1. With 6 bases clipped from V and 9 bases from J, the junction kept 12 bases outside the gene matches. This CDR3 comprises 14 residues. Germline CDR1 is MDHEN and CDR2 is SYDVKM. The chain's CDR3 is CASRSTGVHPSYTF. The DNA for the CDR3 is TGTGCCAGCAGATCGACAGGGGTACACCCTAGCTACACCTTC.

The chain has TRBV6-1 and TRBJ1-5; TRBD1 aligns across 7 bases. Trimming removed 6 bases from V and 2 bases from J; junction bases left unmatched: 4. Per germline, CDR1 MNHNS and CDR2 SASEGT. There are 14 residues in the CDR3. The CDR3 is CASRETGGNQPQHF. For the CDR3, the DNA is TGTGCCAGCAGGGAAACAGGGGGCAATCAGCCCCAGCATTTT.

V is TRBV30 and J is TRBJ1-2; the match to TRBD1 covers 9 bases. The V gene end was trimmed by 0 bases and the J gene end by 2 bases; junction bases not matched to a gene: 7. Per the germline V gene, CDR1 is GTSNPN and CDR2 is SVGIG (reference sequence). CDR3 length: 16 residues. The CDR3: CAWSVEYRGQNYGYTF. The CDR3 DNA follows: TGTGCCTGGAGTGTAGAGTACAGGGGGCAGAACTATGGCTACACCTTC. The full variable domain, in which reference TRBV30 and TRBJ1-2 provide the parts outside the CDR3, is SQTIHQWPATLVQPVGSPLSLECTVEGTSNPNLYWYRQAAGRGLQLLFYSVGIGQISSEVPQNLSASRPQDRQFILSSKKLLLSDSGFYLCAWSVEYRGQNYGYTFGSGTRLTVV.

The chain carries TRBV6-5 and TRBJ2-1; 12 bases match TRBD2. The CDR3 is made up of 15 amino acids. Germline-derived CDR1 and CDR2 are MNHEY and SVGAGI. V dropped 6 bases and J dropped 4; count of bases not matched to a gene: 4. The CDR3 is CASSQTSGGYNEQFF. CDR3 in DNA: TGTGCCAGCAGCCAGACTAGCGGGGGTTACAATGAGCAGTTCTTC.

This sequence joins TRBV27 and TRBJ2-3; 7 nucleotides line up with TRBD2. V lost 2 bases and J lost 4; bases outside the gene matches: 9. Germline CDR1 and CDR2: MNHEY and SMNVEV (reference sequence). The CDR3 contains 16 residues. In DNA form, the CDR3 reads TGTGCCAGCAGTTTAAAACTAGCGAGCTACGCAGATACGCAGTATTTT. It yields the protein CASSLKLASYADTQYF.